This is a list of T cell receptor beta chains from one sample in a study of CD8 T cells in ankylosing spondylitis. TCRdb analysed the 5' RACE reads with MiXCR anew, one entry per CDR3 protein. The repertoire has about 33,000 distinct CDR3 sequences, approximately 9.9% of them found once; the top ten carry around 20%. Sequenced material: synovial fluid, either unsorted or a sorted T cell fraction (not recorded which). The origin of the receptors is a male donor with ankylosing spondylitis. The CDR3 runs from the conserved cysteine through the conserved F or W. A D gene is named only where the DNA matches it firmly. For some rows the clone size is stated as once, few or many, or as a class when expanded; others skip it.

d_call	v_call	j_call	clone_size	cdr3_aa	cdr3_nt
.	TRBV7-8	TRBJ2-5	few	CASSALVKQETQYF	TGTGCCAGCAGCGCCCTCGTGAAACAAGAGACCCAGTACTTC
.	TRBV20-1	TRBJ2-7	many	CSARDRWTGDRSYEQYF	TGCAGTGCTAGAGATCGGTGGACGGGGGATCGGTCCTACGAGCAGTACTTC
TRBD2	TRBV29-1	TRBJ2-5	many	CRPPARGVKTSETQYF	TGCAGACCCCCGGCACGGGGGGTAAAGACCTCAGAGACCCAGTACTTC
TRBD2	TRBV6-1	TRBJ2-7	.	CATQKESRENEQYF	TGTGCCACCCAAAAGGAGTCGCGGGAGAACGAGCAGTACTTC
.	TRBV24-1	TRBJ2-1	many	CATGLPGSYNEQFF	TGTGCCACCGGGCTTCCCGGGAGCTACAATGAGCAGTTCTTC
.	TRBV5-1	TRBJ2-2	few	CASSLTTRNTGELFF	TGCGCCAGCAGCTTGACGACCCGGAACACCGGGGAGCTGTTTTTT
.	TRBV2	TRBJ1-5	few	CASSEQGSSNQPQHF	TGTGCCAGCAGTGAACAGGGGAGTAGCAATCAGCCCCAGCATTTT
.	TRBV12-3/TRBV12-4	TRBJ2-3	few	CASSLGTTDTQYF	TGTGCCAGCAGTTTGGGGACAACAGATACGCAGTATTTT
TRBD1	TRBV13	TRBJ2-7	.	CASSFGTGFSYEQYF	TGTGCCAGCAGCTTTGGGACAGGATTTTCCTACGAGCAGTACTTC
TRBD1	TRBV7-9	TRBJ2-7	few	CASSHTGTGDSYEQYF	TGTGCCAGCAGCCATACCGGGACAGGAGACTCCTACGAGCAGTACTTC
.	TRBV27	TRBJ1-1	few	CASGRKNTEAFF	TGTGCCAGCGGCAGAAAGAACACTGAAGCTTTCTTT
TRBD1	TRBV29-1	TRBJ2-1	many	CSGDRVGNEQFF	TGCAGCGGGGACAGGGTCGGGAATGAGCAGTTCTTC
.	TRBV12-3/TRBV12-4	TRBJ2-5	.	CASRPGGHRQETQYF	TGTGCCAGCAGGCCAGGCGGACATCGCCAAGAGACCCAGTACTTC
TRBD2	TRBV27	TRBJ2-1	few	CASSSYWTSSYNEQFF	TGTGCCAGCAGTTCATACTGGACTAGCTCCTACAATGAGCAGTTCTTC
.	TRBV5-6	TRBJ2-1	many	CASGRRASSYNEQFF	TGTGCCAGCGGGAGGAGAGCTAGCTCCTACAATGAGCAGTTCTTC
TRBD2	TRBV27	TRBJ2-7	.	CASTRIAGVYEQYF	TGTGCCAGCACACGTATAGCGGGCGTCTACGAGCAGTACTTC
TRBD2	TRBV7-3	TRBJ2-5	.	CASGLGRGAVETQYF	TGTGCCAGCGGCCTTGGGAGGGGCGCAGTAGAGACCCAGTACTTC
.	TRBV6-1	TRBJ2-1	many	CASSGVIQGSYNEQFF	TGTGCCAGCAGTGGAGTAATTCAGGGATCCTACAATGAGCAGTTCTTC
TRBD1	TRBV30	TRBJ2-7	.	CAWSPGTVSYEQYF	TGTGCCTGGAGTCCCGGGACAGTCTCCTACGAGCAGTACTTC
TRBD2	TRBV4-2	TRBJ2-1	many	CASSQERTSAYNEQFF	TGTGCCAGCAGCCAAGAAAGGACTAGCGCCTACAATGAGCAGTTCTTC
.	TRBV4-1	TRBJ1-2	few	CASSSGEHYGYTF	TGCGCCAGCAGCTCCGGGGAGCACTATGGCTACACCTTC
TRBD2	TRBV5-1	TRBJ2-1	many	CASSLGHAGVDYNEQFF	TGCGCCAGCAGCTTGGGTCATGCGGGAGTGGACTACAATGAGCAGTTCTTC
TRBD1	TRBV7-9	TRBJ2-7	.	CASSLRDRGQDEQYF	TGTGCCAGCAGCCTCCGGGACAGGGGGCAAGACGAGCAGTACTTC
.	TRBV6-1	TRBJ1-1	many	CASSLRTANTEAFF	TGTGCCAGCAGCCTCCGGACTGCTAACACTGAAGCTTTCTTT
.	TRBV7-3	TRBJ1-1	many	CASSLGQNTEAFF	TGTGCCAGCAGCTTGGGACAGAACACTGAAGCTTTCTTT
.	TRBV11-2	TRBJ2-7	few	CASSLDRGRGNSYEQYF	TGTGCCAGCAGCTTAGATCGGGGGCGGGGCAACTCCTACGAGCAGTACTTC